This T cell receptor beta chain was sequenced for a study of blood T cell repertoires in COVID-19. Study details: Acute and convalescent COVID-19 samples came from the United States, Italy and Spain.

The ends were cut back, 2 bases at V and 0 bases at J, with 9 bases in the middle. Germline-derived CDR1 and CDR2 are SGDLS and YYNGEE. The CDR3 extends over 15 amino acids. Authors' data handling: Amplified reference gene primers provided the basis for estimating nucleated cell counts. Measured with immunoSEQ multiplex PCR; TCRdb has only the in-frame clones, and not every one. V, J and clone size are those of that table, while D and trimming were read from the DNA. The table includes hundreds of thousands of clones, around 89% detected once. The participants were between roughly 18 and 89 years old and came from some 25 US areas.

The source material was PBMCs or T cells enriched from blood (not recorded which). This TCR was recovered from a woman younger than 35 with acute COVID-19. This chain connects TRBV9 to TRBJ2-1; D perhaps matches TRBD2 (5 bases). CDR3 sequence reads: CASSVGGNSYNEQFF. For the CDR3, the DNA is TGTGCCAGCAGCGTCGGAGGAAACTCCTACAATGAGCAGTTCTTC.